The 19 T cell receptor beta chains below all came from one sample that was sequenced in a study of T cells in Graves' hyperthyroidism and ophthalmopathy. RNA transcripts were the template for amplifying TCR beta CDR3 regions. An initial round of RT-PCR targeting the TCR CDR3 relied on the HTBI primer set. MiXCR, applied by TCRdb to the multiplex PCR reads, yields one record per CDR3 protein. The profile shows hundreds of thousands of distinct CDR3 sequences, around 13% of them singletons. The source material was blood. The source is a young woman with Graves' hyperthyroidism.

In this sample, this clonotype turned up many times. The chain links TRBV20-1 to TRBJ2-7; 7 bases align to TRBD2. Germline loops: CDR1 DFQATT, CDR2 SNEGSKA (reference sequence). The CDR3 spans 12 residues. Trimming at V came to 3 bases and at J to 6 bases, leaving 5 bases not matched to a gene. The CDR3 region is CSARPGGGEQYF. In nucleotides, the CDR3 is TGCAGTGCTAGGCCGGGAGGCGGCGAGCAGTACTTC.

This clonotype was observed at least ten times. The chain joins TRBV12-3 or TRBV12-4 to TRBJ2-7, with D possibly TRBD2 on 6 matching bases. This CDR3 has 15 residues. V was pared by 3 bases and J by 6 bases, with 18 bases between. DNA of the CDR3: TGTGCCAGCAGTTTCACGGGAGTCCCCTCAGCCGAGCAGTACTTC. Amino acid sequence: CASSFTGVPSAEQYF.

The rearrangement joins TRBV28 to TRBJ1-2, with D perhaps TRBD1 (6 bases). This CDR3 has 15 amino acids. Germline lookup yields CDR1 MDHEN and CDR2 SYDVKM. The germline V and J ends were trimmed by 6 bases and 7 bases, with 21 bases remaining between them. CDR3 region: CASSPAINRDTGYTF. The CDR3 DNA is TGTGCCAGCAGCCCCGCGATAAACCGGGACACTGGCTACACCTTC.

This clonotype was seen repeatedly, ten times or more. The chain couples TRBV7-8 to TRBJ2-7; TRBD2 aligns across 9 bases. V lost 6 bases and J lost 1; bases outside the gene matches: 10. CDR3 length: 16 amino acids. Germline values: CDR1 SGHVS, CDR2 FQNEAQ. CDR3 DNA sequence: TGTGCCAGCAGGAGAGCGGGAGGTCCCGGGTCCTACGAGCAGTACTTC. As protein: CASRRAGGPGSYEQYF. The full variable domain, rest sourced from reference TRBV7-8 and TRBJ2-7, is GAGVSQSPRYKVAKRGQDVALRCDPISGHVSLFWYQQALGQGPEFLTYFQNEAQLDKSGLPSDRFFAERPEGSVSTLKIQRTQQEDSAVYLCASRRAGGPGSYEQYFGPGTRLTVT.

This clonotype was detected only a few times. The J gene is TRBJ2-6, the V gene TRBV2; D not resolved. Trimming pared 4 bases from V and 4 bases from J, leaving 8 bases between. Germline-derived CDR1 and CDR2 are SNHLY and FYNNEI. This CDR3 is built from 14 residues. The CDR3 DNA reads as TGTGCCAGCAGTGCCCTGAAGGGGGCCAACGTCCTGACTTTC. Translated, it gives CASSALKGANVLTF.

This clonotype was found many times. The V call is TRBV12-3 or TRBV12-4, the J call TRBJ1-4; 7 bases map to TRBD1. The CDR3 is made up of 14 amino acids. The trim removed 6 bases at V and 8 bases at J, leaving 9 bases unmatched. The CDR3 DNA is TGTGCCAGCAGCCAGACAGGGTTTCGCGAAAAACTGTTTTTT. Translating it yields CASSQTGFREKLFF.

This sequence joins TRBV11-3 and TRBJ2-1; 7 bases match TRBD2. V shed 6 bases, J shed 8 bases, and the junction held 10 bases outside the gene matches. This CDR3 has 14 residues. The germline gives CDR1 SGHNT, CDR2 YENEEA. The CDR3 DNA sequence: TGTGCCAGCAGTCTACTAGAGCGGGGAGATGAGCAGTTCTTC. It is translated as CASSLLERGDEQFF. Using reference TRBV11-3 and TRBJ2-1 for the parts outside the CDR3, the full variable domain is EAGVVQSPRYKIIEKKQPVAFWCNPISGHNTLYWYLQNLGQGPELLIRYENEEAVDDSQLPKDRFSAERLKGVDSTLKIQPAELGDSAVYLCASSLLERGDEQFFGPGTRLTVL.

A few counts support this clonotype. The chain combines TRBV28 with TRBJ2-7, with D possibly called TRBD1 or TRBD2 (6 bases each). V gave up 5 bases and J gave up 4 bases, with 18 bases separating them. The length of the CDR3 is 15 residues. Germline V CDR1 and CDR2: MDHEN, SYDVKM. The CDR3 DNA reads TGTGCCAGCAGTATCGGAGGAGGGGGGCAATACGAGCAGTACTTC. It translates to CASSIGGGGQYEQYF.

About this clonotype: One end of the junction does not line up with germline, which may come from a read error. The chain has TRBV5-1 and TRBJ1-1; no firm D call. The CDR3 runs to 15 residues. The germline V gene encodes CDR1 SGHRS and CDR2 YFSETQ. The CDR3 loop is CASSLSSMGNTKAFF. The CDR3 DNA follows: TGCGCCAGCAGCTTGTCTAGTATGGGCAACACTAAAGCTTTCTTT.

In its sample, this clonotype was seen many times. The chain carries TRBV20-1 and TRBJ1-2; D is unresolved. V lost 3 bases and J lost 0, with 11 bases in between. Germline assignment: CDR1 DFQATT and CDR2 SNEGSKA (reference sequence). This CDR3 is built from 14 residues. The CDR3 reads CSASFLQANYGYTF. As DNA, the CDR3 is TGCAGTGCTAGCTTCCTACAAGCTAACTATGGCTACACCTTC.

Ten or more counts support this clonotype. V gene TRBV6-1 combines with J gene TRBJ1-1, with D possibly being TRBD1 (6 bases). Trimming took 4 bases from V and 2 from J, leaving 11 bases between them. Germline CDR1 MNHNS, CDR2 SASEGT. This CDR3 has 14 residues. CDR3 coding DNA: TGTGCCAGCAGTGCACGGACAGCCAACACTGAAGCTTTCTTT. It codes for CASSARTANTEAFF.

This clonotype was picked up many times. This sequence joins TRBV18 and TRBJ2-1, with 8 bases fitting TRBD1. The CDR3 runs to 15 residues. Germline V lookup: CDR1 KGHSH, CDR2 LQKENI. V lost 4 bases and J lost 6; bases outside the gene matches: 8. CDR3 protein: CASSLPDRAGNEQFF. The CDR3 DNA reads TGTGCCAGCTCACTTCCGGACAGGGCCGGCAATGAGCAGTTCTTC.

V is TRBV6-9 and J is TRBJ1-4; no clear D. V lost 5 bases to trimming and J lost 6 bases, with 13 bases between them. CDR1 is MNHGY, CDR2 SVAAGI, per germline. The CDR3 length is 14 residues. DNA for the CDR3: TGTGCCAGCAGTCCTGGTTTGGTTCATGAAAAACTGTTTTTT. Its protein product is CASSPGLVHEKLFF.

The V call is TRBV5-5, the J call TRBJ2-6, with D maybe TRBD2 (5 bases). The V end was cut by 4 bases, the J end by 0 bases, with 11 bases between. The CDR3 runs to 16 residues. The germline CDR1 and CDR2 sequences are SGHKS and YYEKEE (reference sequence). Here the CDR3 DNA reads TGTGCCAGCAGCCCCGGACGGGACTCTGGGGCCAACGTCCTGACTTTC. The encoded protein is CASSPGRDSGANVLTF.

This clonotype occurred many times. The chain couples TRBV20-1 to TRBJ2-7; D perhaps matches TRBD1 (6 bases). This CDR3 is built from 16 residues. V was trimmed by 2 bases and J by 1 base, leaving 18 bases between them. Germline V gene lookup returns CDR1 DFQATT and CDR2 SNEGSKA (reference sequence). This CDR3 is CSARFQNRVDSYEQYF. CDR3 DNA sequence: TGCAGTGCTAGATTCCAGAACAGGGTAGATTCCTACGAGCAGTACTTC.

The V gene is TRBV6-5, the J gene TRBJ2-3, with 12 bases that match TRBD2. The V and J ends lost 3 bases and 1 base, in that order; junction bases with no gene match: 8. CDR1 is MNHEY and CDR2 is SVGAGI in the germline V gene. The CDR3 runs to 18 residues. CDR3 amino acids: CASSYRLAGGLGTDTQYF. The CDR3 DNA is TGTGCCAGCAGTTATCGCCTAGCGGGAGGGCTGGGCACAGATACGCAGTATTTT.

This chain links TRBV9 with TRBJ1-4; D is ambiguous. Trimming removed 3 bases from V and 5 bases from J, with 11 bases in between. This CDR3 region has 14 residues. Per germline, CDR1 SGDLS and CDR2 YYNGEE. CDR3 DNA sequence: TGTGCCAGCAGCGGGTTCCCGGGCAATGAAAAACTGTTTTTT. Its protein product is CASSGFPGNEKLFF.

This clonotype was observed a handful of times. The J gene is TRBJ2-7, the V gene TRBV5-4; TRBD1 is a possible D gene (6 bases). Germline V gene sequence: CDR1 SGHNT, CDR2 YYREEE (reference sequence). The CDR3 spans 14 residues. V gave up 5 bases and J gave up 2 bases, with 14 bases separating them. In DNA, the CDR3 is TGTGCCAGCAGTTCTTTGGGGGCCACCTACGAGCAGTACTTC. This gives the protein CASSSLGATYEQYF.

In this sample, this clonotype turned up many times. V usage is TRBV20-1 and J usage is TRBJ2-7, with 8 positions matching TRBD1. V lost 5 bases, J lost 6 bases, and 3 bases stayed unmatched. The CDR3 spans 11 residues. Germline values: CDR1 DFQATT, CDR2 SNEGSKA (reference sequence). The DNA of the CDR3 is TGCAGTGCTTATCAGGGGGCCGAGCAGTACTTC. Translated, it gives CSAYQGAEQYF.